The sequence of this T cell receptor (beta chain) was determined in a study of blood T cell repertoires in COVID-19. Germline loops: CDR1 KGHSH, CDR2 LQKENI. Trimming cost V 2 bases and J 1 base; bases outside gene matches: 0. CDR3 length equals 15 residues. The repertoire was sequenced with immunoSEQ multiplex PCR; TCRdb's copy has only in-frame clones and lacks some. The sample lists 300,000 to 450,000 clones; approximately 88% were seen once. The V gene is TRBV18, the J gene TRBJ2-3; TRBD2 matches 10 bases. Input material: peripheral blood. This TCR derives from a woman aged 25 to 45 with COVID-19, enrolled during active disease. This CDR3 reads CASSPGTSGTDTQYF. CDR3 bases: TGTGCCAGCTCACCAGGGACTAGCGGCACAGATACGCAGTATTTT.